These T cell receptor beta chains were read from a single sample in a study of blood T cells in healthy people across ages. TCRdb itself ran the 5' RACE reads through MiXCR, one entry per CDR3 protein. The sample includes about 2 million distinct CDR3 sequences, roughly 49% of them seen just once. The sample comprised blood. These receptors were collected from a woman in her thirties or forties in good health. The CDR3 runs from the conserved cysteine through the conserved F or W. Fields, in order: J gene, V gene, D gene, clone size, CDR3 DNA, CDR3 protein. D genes are given only for firm matches. Some rows mark clone size as missing; the rest say once, few, many or name a class of expanded clone.

TRBJ1-5 TRBV6-6 - - TGTGCCAGCAGTTACTCGAGCCAGGTTAGCAATCAGCCCCAGCATTTT CASSYSSQVSNQPQHF
TRBJ2-5 TRBV5-1 - - TGCGCCAGCAGCTTGAGTTTGGGGCCAGTAGGAGAGACCCAGTACTTC CASSLSLGPVGETQYF
TRBJ2-3 TRBV28 - few TGTGCCAGCAGTTTAAGGCCGAGAGGTGATACGCAGTATTTT CASSLRPRGDTQYF
TRBJ1-5 TRBV29-1 - - TGCAGCGTTAGGGGGTTCGGCAATCAGCCCCAGCATTTT CSVRGFGNQPQHF
TRBJ2-5 TRBV29-1 TRBD2 many TGCAGCGTTCTTAGCGGGACCGGAGAGACCCAGTACTTC CSVLSGTGETQYF
TRBJ2-7 TRBV20-1 - few TGCAGTGCAGAGCGAAGGGGTGGGGACGAGCAGTACTTC CSAERRGGDEQYF
TRBJ2-1 TRBV5-1 - few TGCGCCAGCAGCTTGGCGGCCACCCAGGATGAGCAGTTCTTC CASSLAATQDEQFF
TRBJ1-5 TRBV28 - once TGTGCCAGCAGCCCCCTCTCCGGCCTCAATCAGCCCCAGCATTTT CASSPLSGLNQPQHF
TRBJ2-5 TRBV14 - - TGTGCCAGCAGCCCACGACAGGTTGGGAAAGAGACCCAGTACTTC CASSPRQVGKETQYF
TRBJ2-7 TRBV5-1 - few TGCGCCAGCAGCCCATCCAGGGCAGCCTACGAGCAGTACTTC CASSPSRAAYEQYF
TRBJ2-7 TRBV20-1 TRBD1 few TGCAGTGCTCCTCCGGGACAGGGCCACGAGCAGTACTTC CSAPPGQGHEQYF
TRBJ2-3 TRBV11-1 TRBD2 few TGTGCCAGCAGCTCCGGGACTAGGCTCACAGATACGCAGTATTTT CASSSGTRLTDTQYF
TRBJ2-3 TRBV7-9 - few TGTGCCAGCAGCCCGACTTGGGATACGCAGTATTTT CASSPTWDTQYF
TRBJ2-5 TRBV4-3 TRBD1 - TGCGCCAGCAGCCCAGGGACAGGGCATCAAGAGACCCAGTACTTC CASSPGTGHQETQYF
TRBJ1-4 TRBV20-1 - - TGCAGTGCTAGGCCCGGGACAGAAAAACTGTTTTTT CSARPGTEKLFF
TRBJ1-2 TRBV7-9 TRBD1 few TGTGCCAGCAGCTTAAATACCGGGACAGAGATCTATGGCTACACCTTC CASSLNTGTEIYGYTF
TRBJ2-1 TRBV3-1 TRBD1 - TGTGCCAGCAGTCTGGACAGGAGAGGCTCCAATGAGCAGTTCTTC CASSLDRRGSNEQFF
TRBJ2-3 TRBV29-1 - few TGCAGCGTTGAAGCAGGGCCAACAGATACGCAGTATTTT CSVEAGPTDTQYF
TRBJ2-1 TRBV7-2 TRBD2 - TGTGCCAGCAGCCCTTTCGGGACCGATGCCGGGAGGGAGCAGTTCTTC CASSPFGTDAGREQFF
TRBJ2-7 TRBV7-2 TRBD2 - TGTGCCAGCAGCTTAGCCGGCCGACTAGCGGGGGTTTTTTCCTACGAGCAGTACTTC CASSLAGRLAGVFSYEQYF
TRBJ2-7 TRBV29-1 - - TGCAGCGTTGAATCAGATATCGAAAGCTCCTACGAGCAGTACTTC CSVESDIESSYEQYF
TRBJ1-1 TRBV5-1 TRBD1 few TGCGCCAGCAGCTTGGGGACAGGTATTATGAACACTGAAGCTTTCTTT CASSLGTGIMNTEAFF
TRBJ2-1 TRBV28 TRBD1 - TGTGCCACCCTGGGACAGCCGAGCTTCAATGAGCAGTTCTTC CATLGQPSFNEQFF
TRBJ2-7 TRBV10-3 - - TGTGCCATCAGTGAGTCGCCAGAGCAGTACTTC CAISESPEQYF
TRBJ2-6 TRBV6-1 TRBD1 - TGTGCCAGCAGTGAATTAGGGACAGGGGGCTCTGGGGCCAACGTCCTGACTTTC CASSELGTGGSGANVLTF
TRBJ1-4 TRBV10-3 TRBD1 - TGTGCCATCAGTGGTGGGACAGGGGCAACTAATGAAAAACTGTTTTTT CAISGGTGATNEKLFF
TRBJ2-1 TRBV7-9 TRBD1 - TGTGCCAGCAGACCCTCCGGGACAGTCGACAATGAGCAGTTCTTC CASRPSGTVDNEQFF
TRBJ2-5 TRBV4-1 - few TGCGCCAGCAGCCCTTCAGTCGTCCAAGAGACCCAGTACTTC CASSPSVVQETQYF
TRBJ2-7 TRBV5-1 TRBD1 - TGCGCCAGCAGCTTACTACAGGGACAGCTTTCCTACGAGCAGTACTTC CASSLLQGQLSYEQYF
TRBJ2-7 TRBV14 - - TGTGCCAGCAGCCCCAAACTCGGGACCAGCTCCTACGAGCAGTACTTC CASSPKLGTSSYEQYF
TRBJ2-7 TRBV4-2 TRBD1 - TGTGCCAGCAGCCAGATGGGGGCGGGACAGGGTTCCTACGAGCAGTACTTC CASSQMGAGQGSYEQYF
TRBJ2-7 TRBV4-2 TRBD2 few TGTGCCAGCAGCCAAGGGACTAGCGGGGGGCCCTACGAGCAGTACTTC CASSQGTSGGPYEQYF
TRBJ1-1 TRBV12-3/TRBV12-4 - few TGTGCCAGCAGCCTCTTTGGGGGAGGGGGGGATACTGAAGCTTTCTTT CASSLFGGGGDTEAFF
TRBJ2-5 TRBV10-3 - - TGTGCCATCAGTGAGTCAGGGGTGCAAGAGACCCAGTACTTC CAISESGVQETQYF
TRBJ2-5 TRBV11-3 - few TGTGCCAGCAGCTTCCCGCTCATGGGGGAGACCCAGTACTTC CASSFPLMGETQYF
TRBJ2-1 TRBV7-9 - - TGTGCCAGCAGCTTCCAGTGGGGGGCCTTCTCCTACAATGAGCAGTTCTTC CASSFQWGAFSYNEQFF
TRBJ2-1 TRBV12-3/TRBV12-4 - - TGTGCCAGCAGTACCGCAGTTATGGGAAACAATGAGCAGTTCTTC CASSTAVMGNNEQFF
TRBJ2-1 TRBV5-6 TRBD1 once TGTGCCAGCAGTAGGCCGGGACAGGGTATCGATGAGCAGTTCTTC CASSRPGQGIDEQFF
TRBJ2-5 TRBV20-1 TRBD2 - TGCAGTGCTACTAGCGGGGGGCGAAAGGAAGAGCAGTACTTC CSATSGGRKEEQYF
TRBJ2-1 TRBV2 - - TGTGCCAGCAGTGCTCCCAGCTCCTACAATGAGCAGTTCTTC CASSAPSSYNEQFF
TRBJ2-4 TRBV6-5 - - TGTGCCAGCAGTTACGACAGGACGAGAAACATTCAGTACTTC CASSYDRTRNIQYF
TRBJ2-7 TRBV4-3 - - TGCGCCAGCAGCCAAGATAGGGCAGGGGTCTACGAGCAGTACTTC CASSQDRAGVYEQYF
TRBJ2-5 TRBV7-9 TRBD2 - TGTGCCAGTGGCAGGCCTCGCGGGGGGACACAAGAGACCCAGTACTTC CASGRPRGGTQETQYF
TRBJ2-1 TRBV20-1 - - TGCAGTTCCCCAGGGACCTTAGCTTACAATGAGCAGTTCTTC CSSPGTLAYNEQFF
TRBJ1-2 TRBV20-1 - few TGCAGTGCTTCGGACACCAACTATGGCTACACCTTC CSASDTNYGYTF
TRBJ2-7 TRBV7-3 - few TGTGCCAGCAGCTCGATCCGGCCACCTGCGGGACAGATATCCTACGAGCAGTACTTC CASSSIRPPAGQISYEQYF
TRBJ2-1 TRBV7-9 TRBD1 - TGTGCCACCAAGGGGACAGGGGGCAGGGAAGGGCAGTTCTTC CATKGTGGREGQFF
TRBJ2-7 TRBV15 - - TGTGCCACCAGCAGTGCGGACGAGGACGAGCAGTACTTC CATSSADEDEQYF
TRBJ1-2 TRBV5-1 TRBD1 - TGCGCCAGCAGCGGGACAGTGGGGGATGGCTACACCTTC CASSGTVGDGYTF
TRBJ1-2 TRBV9 - - TGTGCCAGCAGCGTCGGGGTCCAGGGGCGTTATGGCTACACCTTC CASSVGVQGRYGYTF
TRBJ2-1 TRBV6-6 TRBD2 few TGTGCCAGCAGTCGTAGACTAGCGGGGGAACCCTACAATGAGCAGTTCTTC CASSRRLAGEPYNEQFF
TRBJ1-2 TRBV7-2 - - TGTGCCAGCAGCTTATCGCTACAGGACAACTATGGCTACACCTTC CASSLSLQDNYGYTF
TRBJ1-1 TRBV15 - - TGTGCCACCAGCAGGAGTTCGGACACTGAAGCTTTCTTT CATSRSSDTEAFF
TRBJ2-5 TRBV20-1 TRBD1 - TGCAGTGCTCCCGACAGGGGAGTTGGGGAGACCCAGTACTTC CSAPDRGVGETQYF
TRBJ1-1 TRBV6-4 TRBD1 - TGTGCCAGCAGTGCCACGACAGGGGGGAACACTGAAGCTTTCTTT CASSATTGGNTEAFF